In its sample, the clone carrying this T cell receptor (beta chain) was seen many times. Its specificity is unknown. The data were taken from a study of CD8+CD57+ T cells in acquired aplastic anemia. Study in general: Average DNA yield from sorted CD4+ and CD8+ cells was about 3.2 ug. Study observations and caveats: A set of about 30 CD8+ CDR3 sequences was shared between patients and controls, and these sequences appeared highly expressed in patients.

Template material for TCR beta VDJ and CDR3 profiling consisted of genomic DNA. MiXCR, applied by TCRdb to the reads, yields one record per CDR3 protein. The table includes around 170,000 distinct CDR3 sequences, roughly 63% detected once. This TCR derives from a human donor in good health. The sequenced sample consisted of sorted CD4+, CD8+, or CD8+CD57+ T cells (not recorded which) from PBMCs.

The CDR3 sequence: CASSLGFMGWPNNEQFF. The CDR3 nucleotides are TGTGCCAGCAGCTTAGGTTTTATGGGCTGGCCCAACAATGAGCAGTTCTTC. The chain has TRBV11-2 and TRBJ2-1; D call uncertain. Germline V gene data show CDR1 as SGHAT and CDR2 as FQNNGV. This CDR3 comprises 17 residues. Trimming removed 1 base at V and 5 bases at J, with 18 bases between.